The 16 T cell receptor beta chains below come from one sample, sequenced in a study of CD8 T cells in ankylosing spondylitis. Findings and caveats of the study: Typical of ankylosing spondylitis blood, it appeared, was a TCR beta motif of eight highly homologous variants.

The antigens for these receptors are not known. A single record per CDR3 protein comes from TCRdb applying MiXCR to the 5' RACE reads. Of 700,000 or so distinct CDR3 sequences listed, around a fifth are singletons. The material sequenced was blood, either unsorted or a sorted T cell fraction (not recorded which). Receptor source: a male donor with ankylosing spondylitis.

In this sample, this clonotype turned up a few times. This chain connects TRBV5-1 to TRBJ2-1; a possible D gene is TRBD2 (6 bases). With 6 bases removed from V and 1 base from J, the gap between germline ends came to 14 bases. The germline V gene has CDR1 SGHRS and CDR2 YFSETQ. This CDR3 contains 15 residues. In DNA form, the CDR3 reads TGCGCCAGCAAGGGACTCCTCGGATCCTACAATGAGCAGTTCTTC. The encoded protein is CASKGLLGSYNEQFF.

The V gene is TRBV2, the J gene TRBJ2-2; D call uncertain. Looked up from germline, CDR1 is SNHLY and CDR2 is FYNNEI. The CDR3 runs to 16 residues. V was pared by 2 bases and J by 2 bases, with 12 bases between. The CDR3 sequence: CASSEQGQRNTGELFF. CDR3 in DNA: TGTGCCAGCAGTGAACAAGGGCAGCGAAACACCGGGGAGCTGTTTTTT.

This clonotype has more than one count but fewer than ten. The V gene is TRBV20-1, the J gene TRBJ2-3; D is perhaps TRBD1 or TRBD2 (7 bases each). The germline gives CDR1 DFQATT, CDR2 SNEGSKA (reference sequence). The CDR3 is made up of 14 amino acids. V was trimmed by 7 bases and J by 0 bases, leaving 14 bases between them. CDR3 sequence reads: CSVRQGGSTDTQYF. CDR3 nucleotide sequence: TGCAGTGTCCGACAGGGAGGGAGCACAGATACGCAGTATTTT.

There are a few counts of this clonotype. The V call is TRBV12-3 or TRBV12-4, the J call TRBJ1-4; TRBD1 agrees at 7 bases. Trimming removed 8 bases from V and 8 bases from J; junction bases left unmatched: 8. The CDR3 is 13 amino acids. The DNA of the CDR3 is TGTGCCAGCGCGAGACAGGGCGACGAAAAACTGTTTTTT. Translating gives CASARQGDEKLFF.

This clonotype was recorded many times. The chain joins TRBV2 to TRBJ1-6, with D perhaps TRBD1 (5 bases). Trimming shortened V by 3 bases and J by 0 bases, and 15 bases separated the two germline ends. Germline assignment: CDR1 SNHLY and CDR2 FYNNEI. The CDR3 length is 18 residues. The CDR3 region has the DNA TGTGCCAGCAGTGAGGCTGCGGGGGGGAGCTCCTATAATTCACCCCTCCACTTT. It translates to CASSEAAGGSSYNSPLHF.

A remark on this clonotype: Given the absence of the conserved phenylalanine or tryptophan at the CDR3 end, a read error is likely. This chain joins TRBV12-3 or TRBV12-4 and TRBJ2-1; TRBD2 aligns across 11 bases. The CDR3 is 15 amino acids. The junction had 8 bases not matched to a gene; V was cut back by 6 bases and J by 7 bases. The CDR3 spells CASRLASGGFNEQFL. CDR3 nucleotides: TGTGCCAGCAGACTGGCTAGCGGGGGGTTTAATGAGCAGTTCCTC.

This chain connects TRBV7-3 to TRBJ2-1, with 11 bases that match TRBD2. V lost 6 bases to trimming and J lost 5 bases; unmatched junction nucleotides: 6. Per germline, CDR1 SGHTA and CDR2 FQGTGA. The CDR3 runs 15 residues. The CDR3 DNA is TGTGCCAGCAGTATGATAGCGGGAGGGAACAATGAGCAGTTCTTC. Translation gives CASSMIAGGNNEQFF.

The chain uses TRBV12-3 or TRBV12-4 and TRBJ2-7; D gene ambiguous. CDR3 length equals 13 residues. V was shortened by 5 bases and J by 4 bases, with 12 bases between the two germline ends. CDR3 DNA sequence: TGTGCCAGCAGTCCGACGATAGGGTACGAGCAGTACTTC. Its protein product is CASSPTIGYEQYF.

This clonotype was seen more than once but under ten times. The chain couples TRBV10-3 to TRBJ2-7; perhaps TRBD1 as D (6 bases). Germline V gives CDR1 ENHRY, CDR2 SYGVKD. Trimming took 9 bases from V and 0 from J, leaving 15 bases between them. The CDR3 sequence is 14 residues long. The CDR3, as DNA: TGTGCCATTGGGGGCCAACCCGGCTCCTACGAGCAGTACTTC. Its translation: CAIGGQPGSYEQYF.

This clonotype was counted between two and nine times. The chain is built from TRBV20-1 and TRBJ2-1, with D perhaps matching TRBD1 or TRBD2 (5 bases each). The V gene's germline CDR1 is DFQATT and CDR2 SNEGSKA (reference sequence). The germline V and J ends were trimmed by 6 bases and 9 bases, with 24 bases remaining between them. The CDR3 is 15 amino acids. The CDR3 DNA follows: TGCAGTGCACACCCCACCTGGGACCCCTTGGGTGAGCAGTTCTTC. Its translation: CSAHPTWDPLGEQFF.

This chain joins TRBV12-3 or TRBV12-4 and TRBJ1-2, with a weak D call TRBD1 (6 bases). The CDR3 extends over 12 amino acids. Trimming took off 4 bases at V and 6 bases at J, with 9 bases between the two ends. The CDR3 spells CASSYAGDGYTF. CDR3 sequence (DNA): TGTGCCAGCAGTTATGCAGGGGATGGCTACACCTTC.

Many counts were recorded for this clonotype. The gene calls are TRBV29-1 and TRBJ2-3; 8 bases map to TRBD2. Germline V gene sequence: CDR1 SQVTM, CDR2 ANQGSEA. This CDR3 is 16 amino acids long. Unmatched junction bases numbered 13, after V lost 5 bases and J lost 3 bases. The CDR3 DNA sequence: TGCAGCGTTCCCAACCCTCAGCGGGAGTTGACAGATACGCAGTATTTT. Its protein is CSVPNPQRELTDTQYF.

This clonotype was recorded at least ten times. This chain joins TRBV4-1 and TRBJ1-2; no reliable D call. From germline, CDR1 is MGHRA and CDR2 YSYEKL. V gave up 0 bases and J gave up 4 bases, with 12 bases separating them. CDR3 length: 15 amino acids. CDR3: CASSQDSSPGYGYTF. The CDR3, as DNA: TGCGCCAGCAGCCAAGATTCCTCCCCCGGCTATGGCTACACCTTC.

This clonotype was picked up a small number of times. This CDR3 is CAWWTGGTEAFF. In DNA, the CDR3 is TGTGCCTGGTGGACAGGGGGTACTGAAGCTTTCTTT. This chain uses TRBV30 with TRBJ1-1; 10 bases are shared with TRBD1. Germline V gene lookup returns CDR1 GTSNPN and CDR2 SVGIG (reference sequence). The trim removed 5 bases at V and 5 bases at J, leaving 2 bases unmatched. This CDR3 has 12 residues.

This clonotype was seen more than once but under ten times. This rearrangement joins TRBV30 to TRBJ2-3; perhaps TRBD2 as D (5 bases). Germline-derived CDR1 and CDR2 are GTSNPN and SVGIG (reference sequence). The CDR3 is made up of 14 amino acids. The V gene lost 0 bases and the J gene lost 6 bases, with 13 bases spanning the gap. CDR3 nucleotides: TGTGCCTGGAGTGTACGGAGGAGTGGCGATACGCAGTATTTT. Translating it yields CAWSVRRSGDTQYF.

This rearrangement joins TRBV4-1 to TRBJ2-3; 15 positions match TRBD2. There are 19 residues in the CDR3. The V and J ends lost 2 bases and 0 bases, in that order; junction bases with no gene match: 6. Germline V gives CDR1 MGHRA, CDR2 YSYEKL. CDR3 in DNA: TGCGCCAGCAGCCAATCCGGACTAGCGGGGGGGGCTAGCACAGATACGCAGTATTTT. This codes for CASSQSGLAGGASTDTQYF.